This T cell receptor (beta chain) originates from a study of identical twins. TCRdb re-analysed the 5' RACE reads in MiXCR, keeping a single row per CDR3 protein. The table includes 1.5 million to 2 million distinct CDR3 sequences, around 29% detected once. V was trimmed by 8 bases and J by 4 bases, leaving 9 bases between them. From germline, CDR1 is ENHRY and CDR2 SYGVKD. The CDR3 runs 12 residues. Every one of the donors was a healthy Caucasian. As for this clonotype: The antigen is undetermined.

Findings and caveats of the study: Memory repertoires showed no such pattern, whereas abundant cord blood beta clonotypes carried fewer insertions.

The V gene is TRBV10-3, the J gene TRBJ1-5; D perhaps matches TRBD1 (5 bases). Sample: cord blood. The TCR sequence derives from a newborn girl in good health. The CDR3 is CAIGAGNQPQHF. In nucleotides, the CDR3 is TGTGCCATCGGGGCAGGGAATCAGCCCCAGCATTTT.